This T cell receptor (beta chain) was sequenced during a study of PD-1 blockade in mismatch repair-deficient tumors. Study-wide context: Patients had about 13 mismatch repair-deficient cancer types and were previously treated and progressing.

Study-wide points: Tumor-resident clones, often absent from pretreatment blood, expanded after pembrolizumab and then contracted.

As for this clone: Its antigen is not identified.

Clones were sequenced by immunoSEQ multiplex PCR, and TCRdb holds only the in-frame ones, with some missing. The sample shows about 120,000 clones, approximately 86% of them seen only once. The source material was peripheral blood, sampled 44 weeks after starting pembrolizumab. The TCR sequence derives from an adult with mismatch repair-deficient cancer.

CDR3 sequence (DNA): TGTGCCAGCAGCGTAGAGGGTTGGGGGGAGCTGTTTTTT. Protein sequence: CASSVEGWGELFF. The rearrangement links TRBV9 to TRBJ2-2; no definite D call. Germline CDR1 and CDR2: SGDLS and YYNGEE. Trimming pared 0 bases from V and 8 bases from J, leaving 8 bases between. CDR3 length: 13 residues. Full variable domain (remainder filled in from reference TRBV9 and TRBJ2-2): DSGVTQTPKHLITATGQRVTLRCSPRSGDLSVYWYQQSLDQGLQFLIQYYNGEERAKGNILERFSAQQFPDLHSELNLSSLELGDSALYFCASSVEGWGELFFGEGSRLTVL.